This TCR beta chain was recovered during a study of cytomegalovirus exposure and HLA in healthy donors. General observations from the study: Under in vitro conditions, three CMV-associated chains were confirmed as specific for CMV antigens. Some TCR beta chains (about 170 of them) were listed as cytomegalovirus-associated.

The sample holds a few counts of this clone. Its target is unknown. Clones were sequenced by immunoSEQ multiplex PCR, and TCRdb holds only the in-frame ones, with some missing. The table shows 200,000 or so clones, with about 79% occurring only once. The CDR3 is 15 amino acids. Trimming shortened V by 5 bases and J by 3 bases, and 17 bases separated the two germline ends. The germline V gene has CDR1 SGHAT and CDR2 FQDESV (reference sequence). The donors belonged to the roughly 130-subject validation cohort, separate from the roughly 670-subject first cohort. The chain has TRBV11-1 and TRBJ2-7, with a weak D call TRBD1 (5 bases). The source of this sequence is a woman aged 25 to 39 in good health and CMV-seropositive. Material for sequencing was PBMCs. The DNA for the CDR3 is TGTGCCAGCAGCCCGTCCTCTGACAGTGGCTACGAGCAGTACTTC. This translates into CASSPSSDSGYEQYF.